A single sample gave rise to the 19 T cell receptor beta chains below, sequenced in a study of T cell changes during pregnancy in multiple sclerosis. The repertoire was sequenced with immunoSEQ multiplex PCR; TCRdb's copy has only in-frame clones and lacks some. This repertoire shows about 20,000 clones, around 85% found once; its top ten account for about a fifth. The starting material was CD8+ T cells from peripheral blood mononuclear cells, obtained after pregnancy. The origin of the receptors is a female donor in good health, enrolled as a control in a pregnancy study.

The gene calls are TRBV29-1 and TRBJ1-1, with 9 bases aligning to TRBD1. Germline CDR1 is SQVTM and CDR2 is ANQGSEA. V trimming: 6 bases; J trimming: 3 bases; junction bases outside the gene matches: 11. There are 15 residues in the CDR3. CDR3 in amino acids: CSVTSAGTGHTEAFF. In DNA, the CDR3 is TGCAGCGTGACAAGTGCCGGGACAGGGCACACTGAAGCTTTCTTT. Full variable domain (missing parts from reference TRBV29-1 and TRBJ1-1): SAVISQKPSRDICQRGTSLTIQCQVDSQVTMMFWYRQQPGQSLTLIATANQGSEATYESGFVIDKFPISRPNLTFSTLTVSNMSPEDSSIYLCSVTSAGTGHTEAFFGQGTRLTVV.

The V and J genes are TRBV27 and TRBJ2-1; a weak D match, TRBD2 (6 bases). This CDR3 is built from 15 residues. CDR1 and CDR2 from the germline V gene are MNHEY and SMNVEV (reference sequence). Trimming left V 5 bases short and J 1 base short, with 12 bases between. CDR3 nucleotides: TGTGCCAGCAGTCCAATTAGCGGTTCCTACAATGAGCAGTTCTTC. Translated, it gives CASSPISGSYNEQFF.

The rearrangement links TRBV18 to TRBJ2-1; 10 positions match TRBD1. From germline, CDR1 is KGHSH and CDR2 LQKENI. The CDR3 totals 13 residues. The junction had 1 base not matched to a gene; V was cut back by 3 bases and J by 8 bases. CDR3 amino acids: CASSPGQGYEQFF. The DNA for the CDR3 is TGTGCCAGCTCACCGGGACAGGGGTATGAGCAGTTCTTC.

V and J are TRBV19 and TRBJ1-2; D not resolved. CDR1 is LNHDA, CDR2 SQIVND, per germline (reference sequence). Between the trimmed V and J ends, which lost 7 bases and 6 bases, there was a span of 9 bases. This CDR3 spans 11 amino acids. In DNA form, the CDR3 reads TGTGCCAGTACCGCCCAGAATGGCTACACCTTC. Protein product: CASTAQNGYTF. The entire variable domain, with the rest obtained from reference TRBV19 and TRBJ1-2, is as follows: DGGITQSPKYLFRKEGQNVTLSCEQNLNHDAMYWYRQDPGQGLRLIYYSQIVNDFQKGDIAEGYSVSREKKESFPLTVTSAQKNPTAFYLCASTAQNGYTFGSGTRLTVV.

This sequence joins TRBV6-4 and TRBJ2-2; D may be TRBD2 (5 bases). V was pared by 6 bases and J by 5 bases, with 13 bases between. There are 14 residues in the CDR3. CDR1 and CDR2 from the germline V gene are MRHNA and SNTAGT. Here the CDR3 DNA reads TGTGCCAGCAGCGCCGCCGAGGGTACCGGGGAGCTGTTTTTT. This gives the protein CASSAAEGTGELFF.

The CDR3 sequence is CASSLIPDTQYF. The CDR3 DNA sequence: TGTGCCAGCAGCTTGATTCCGGATACGCAGTATTTT. V is TRBV5-6 and J is TRBJ2-3, with unresolved D. Germline V lookup: CDR1 SGHDT, CDR2 YYEEEE. Trimming removed 1 base from V and 6 bases from J, with 6 bases in between. The CDR3 loop spans 12 amino acids.

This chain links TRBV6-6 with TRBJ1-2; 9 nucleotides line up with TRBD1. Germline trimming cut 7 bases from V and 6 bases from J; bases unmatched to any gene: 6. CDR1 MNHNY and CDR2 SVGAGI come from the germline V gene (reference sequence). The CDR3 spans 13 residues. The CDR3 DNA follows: TGTGCCAGCATCTCCGACAGGGGGGATGGCTACACCTTC. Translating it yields CASISDRGDGYTF.

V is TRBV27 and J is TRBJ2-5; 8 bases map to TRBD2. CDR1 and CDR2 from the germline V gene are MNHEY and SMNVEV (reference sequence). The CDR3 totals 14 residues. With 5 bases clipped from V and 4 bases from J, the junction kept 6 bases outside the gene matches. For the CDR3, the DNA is TGTGCCAGCAGTCCCAGCGCGGGGGGAGAGACCCAGTACTTC. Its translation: CASSPSAGGETQYF.

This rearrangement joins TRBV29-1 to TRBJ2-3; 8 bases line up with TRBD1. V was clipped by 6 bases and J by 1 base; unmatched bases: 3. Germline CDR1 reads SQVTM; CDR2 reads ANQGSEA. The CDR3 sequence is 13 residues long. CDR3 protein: CSVGQGRTDTQYF. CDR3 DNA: TGCAGCGTCGGACAGGGTCGCACAGATACGCAGTATTTT.

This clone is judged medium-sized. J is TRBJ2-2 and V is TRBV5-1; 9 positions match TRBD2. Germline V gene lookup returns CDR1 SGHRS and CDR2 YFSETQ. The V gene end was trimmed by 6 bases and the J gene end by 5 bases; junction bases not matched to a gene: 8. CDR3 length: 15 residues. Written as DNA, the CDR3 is TGCGCCAGCAAAGAGCCTAGCGGGATTACCGGGGAGCTGTTTTTT. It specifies CASKEPSGITGELFF.

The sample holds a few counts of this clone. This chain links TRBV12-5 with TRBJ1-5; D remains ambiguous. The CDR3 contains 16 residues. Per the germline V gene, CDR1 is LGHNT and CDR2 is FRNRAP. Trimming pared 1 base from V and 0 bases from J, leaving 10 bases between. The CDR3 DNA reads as TGTGCTAGTGGTTTGGGAGGAGAGATTAGCAATCAGCCCCAGCATTTT. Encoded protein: CASGLGGEISNQPQHF.

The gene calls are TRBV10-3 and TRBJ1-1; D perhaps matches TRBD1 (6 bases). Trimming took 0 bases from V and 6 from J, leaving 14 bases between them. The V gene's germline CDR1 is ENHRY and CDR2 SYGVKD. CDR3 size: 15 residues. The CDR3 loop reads CAISESVDSWAEAFF. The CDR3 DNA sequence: TGTGCCATCAGTGAGTCGGTGGACAGTTGGGCTGAAGCTTTCTTT.

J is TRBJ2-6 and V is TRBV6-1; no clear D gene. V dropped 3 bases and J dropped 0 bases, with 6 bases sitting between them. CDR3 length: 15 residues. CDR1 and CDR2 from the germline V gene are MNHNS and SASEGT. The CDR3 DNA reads TGTGCCAGCAGTGACTATAGCTCTGGGGCCAACGTCCTGACTTTC. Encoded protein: CASSDYSSGANVLTF.

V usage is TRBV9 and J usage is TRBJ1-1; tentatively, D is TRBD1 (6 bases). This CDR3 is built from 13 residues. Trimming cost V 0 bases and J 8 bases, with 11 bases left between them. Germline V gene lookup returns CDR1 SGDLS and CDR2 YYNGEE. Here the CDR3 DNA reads TGTGCCAGCAGCGTAGCCACAGGGTTCGAAGCTTTCTTT. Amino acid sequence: CASSVATGFEAFF.

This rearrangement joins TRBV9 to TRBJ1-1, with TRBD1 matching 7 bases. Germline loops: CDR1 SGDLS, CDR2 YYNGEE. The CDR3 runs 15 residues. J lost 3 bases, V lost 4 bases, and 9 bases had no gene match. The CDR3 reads CASSTNRDSYTEAFF. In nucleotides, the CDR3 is TGTGCCAGCAGCACAAACCGGGACAGCTACACTGAAGCTTTCTTT.

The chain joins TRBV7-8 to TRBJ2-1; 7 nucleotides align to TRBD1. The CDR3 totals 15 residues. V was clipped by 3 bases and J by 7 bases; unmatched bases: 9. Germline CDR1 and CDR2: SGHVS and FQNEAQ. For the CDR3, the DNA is TGTGCCAGCAGCTTGACAGGGCTGGGTGGGAATGAGCAGTTCTTC. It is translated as CASSLTGLGGNEQFF.

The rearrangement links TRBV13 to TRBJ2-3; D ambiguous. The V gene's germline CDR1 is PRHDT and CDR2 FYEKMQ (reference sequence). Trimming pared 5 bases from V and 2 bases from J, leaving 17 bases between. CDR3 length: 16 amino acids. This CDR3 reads CASSPPGPLDTDTQYF. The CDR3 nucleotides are TGTGCCAGCAGCCCCCCAGGCCCCCTCGACACAGATACGCAGTATTTT.

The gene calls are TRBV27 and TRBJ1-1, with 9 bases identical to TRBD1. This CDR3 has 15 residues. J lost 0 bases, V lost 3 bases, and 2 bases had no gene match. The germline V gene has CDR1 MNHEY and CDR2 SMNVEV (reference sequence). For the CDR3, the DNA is TGTGCCAGCAGTTTCGGGACAGGGATGAACACTGAAGCTTTCTTT. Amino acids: CASSFGTGMNTEAFF.

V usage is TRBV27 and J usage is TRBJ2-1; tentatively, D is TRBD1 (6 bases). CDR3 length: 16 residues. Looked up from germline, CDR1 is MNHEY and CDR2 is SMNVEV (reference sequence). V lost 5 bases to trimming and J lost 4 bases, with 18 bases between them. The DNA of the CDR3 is TGTGCCAGCAGTCCCTCAGGGGCAGGGACATACAATGAGCAGTTCTTC. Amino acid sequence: CASSPSGAGTYNEQFF.